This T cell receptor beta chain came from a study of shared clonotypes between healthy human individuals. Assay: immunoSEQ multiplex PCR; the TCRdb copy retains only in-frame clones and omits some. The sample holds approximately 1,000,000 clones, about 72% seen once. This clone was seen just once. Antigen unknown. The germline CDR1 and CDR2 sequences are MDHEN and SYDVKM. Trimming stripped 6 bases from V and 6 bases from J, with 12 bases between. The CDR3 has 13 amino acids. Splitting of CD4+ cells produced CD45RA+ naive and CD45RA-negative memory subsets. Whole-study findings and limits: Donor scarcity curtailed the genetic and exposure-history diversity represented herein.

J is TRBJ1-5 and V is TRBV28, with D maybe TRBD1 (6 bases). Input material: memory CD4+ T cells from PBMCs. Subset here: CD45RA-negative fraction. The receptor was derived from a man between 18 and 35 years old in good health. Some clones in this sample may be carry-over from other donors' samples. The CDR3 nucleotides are TGTGCCAGCAGGTCACAGGGTTTTCAGCCCCAGCATTTT. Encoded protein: CASRSQGFQPQHF.